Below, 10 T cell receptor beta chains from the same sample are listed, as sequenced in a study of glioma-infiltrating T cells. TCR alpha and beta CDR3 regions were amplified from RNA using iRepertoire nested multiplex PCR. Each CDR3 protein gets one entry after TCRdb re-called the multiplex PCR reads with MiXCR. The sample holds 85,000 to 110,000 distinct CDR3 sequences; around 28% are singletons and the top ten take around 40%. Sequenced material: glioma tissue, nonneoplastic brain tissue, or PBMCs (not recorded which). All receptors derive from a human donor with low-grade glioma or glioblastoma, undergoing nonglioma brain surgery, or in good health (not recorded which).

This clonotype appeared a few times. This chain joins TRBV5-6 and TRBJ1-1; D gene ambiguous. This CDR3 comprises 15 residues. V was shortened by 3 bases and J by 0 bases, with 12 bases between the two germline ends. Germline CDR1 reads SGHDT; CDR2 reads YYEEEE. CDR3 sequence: CASSSRGKMNTEAFF. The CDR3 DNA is TGTGCCAGCAGCTCTCGGGGAAAAATGAACACTGAAGCTTTCTTT.

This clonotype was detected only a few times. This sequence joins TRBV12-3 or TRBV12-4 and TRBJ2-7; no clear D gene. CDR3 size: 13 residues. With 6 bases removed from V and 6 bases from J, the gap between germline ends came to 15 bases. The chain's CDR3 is CASRDRVRTEQYF. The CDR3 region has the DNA TGTGCCAGCAGGGACCGGGTACGGACCGAGCAGTACTTC.

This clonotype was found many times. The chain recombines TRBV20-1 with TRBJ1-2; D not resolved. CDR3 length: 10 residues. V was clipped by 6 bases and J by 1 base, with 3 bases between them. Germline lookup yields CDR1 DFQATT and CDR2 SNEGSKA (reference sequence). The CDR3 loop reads CSALNYGYTF. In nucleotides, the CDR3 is TGCAGTGCCCTTAACTATGGCTACACCTTC.

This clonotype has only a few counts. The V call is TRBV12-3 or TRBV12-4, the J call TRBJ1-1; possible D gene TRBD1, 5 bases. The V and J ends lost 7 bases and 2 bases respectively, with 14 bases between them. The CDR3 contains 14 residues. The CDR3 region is CASTLWTLNTEAFF. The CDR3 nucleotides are TGTGCCAGCACCCTGTGGACACTCAACACTGAAGCTTTCTTT.

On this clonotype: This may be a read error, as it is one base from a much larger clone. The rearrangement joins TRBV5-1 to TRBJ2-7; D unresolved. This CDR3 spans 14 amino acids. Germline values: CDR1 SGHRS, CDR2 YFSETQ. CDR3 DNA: TGCGCCAGCAGCTTGGTCTTTAACGGCTACGGGCAGTACTTC. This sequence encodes CASSLVFNGYGQYF.

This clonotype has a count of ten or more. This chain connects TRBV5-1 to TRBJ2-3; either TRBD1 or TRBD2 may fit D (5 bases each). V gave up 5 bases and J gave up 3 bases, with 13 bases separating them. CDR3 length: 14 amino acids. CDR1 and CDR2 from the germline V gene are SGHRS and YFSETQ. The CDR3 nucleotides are TGCGCCAGCAGTCCAGGGTCGGGAACAGATACGCAGTATTTT. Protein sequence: CASSPGSGTDTQYF.

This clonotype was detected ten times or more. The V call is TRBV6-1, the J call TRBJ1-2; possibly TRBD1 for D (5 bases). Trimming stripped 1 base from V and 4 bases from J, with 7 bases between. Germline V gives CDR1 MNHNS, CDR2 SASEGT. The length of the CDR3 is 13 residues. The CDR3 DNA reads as TGTGCCAGCAGTGAAGGCACAGGCTATGGCTACACCTTC. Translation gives CASSEGTGYGYTF.

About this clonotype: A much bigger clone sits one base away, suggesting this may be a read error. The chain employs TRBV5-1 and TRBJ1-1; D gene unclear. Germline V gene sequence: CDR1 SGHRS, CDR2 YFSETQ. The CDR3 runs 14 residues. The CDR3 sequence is CARSYGSADTEAFF. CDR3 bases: TGCGCCAGGAGCTACGGGTCTGCGGACACTGAAGCTTTCTTT.

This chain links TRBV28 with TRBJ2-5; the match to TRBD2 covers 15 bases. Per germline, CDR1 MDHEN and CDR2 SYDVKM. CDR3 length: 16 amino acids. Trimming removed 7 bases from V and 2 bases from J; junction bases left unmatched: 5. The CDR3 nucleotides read TGTGCCAGCAACCTCGGACTAGCGGGGGGGCAAGAGACCCAGTACTTC. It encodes CASNLGLAGGQETQYF.

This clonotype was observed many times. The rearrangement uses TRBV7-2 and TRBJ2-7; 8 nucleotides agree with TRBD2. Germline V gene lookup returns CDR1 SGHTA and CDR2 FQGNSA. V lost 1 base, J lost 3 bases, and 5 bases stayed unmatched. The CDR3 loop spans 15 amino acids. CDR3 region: CASSLVAGGLYEQYF. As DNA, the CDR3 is TGTGCCAGCAGCTTAGTCGCGGGGGGCCTCTACGAGCAGTACTTC.